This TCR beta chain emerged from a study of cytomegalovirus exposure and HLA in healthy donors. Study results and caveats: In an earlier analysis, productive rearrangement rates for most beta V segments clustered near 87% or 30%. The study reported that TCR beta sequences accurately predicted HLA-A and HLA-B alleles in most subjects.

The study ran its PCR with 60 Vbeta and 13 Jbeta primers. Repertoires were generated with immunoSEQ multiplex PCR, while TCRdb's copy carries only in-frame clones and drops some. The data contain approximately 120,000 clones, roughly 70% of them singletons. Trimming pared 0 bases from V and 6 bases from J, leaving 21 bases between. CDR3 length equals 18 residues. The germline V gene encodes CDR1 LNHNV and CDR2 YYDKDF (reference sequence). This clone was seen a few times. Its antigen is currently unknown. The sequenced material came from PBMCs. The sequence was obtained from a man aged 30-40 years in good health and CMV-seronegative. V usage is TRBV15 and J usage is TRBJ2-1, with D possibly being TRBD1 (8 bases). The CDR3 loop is CATSRDKDREGVGNEQFF. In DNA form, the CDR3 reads TGTGCCACCAGCAGAGATAAGGACAGGGAGGGAGTCGGCAATGAGCAGTTCTTC.